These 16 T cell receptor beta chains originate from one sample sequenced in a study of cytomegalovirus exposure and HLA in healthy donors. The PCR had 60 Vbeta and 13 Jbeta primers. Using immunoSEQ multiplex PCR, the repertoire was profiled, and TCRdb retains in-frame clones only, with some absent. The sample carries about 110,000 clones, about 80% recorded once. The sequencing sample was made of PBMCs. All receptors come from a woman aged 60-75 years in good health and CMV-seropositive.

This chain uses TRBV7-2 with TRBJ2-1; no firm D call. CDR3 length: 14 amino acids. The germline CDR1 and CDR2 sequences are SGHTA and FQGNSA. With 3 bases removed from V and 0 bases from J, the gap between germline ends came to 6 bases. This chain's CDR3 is CASSFLISYNEQFF. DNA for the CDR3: TGTGCCAGCAGCTTCCTAATCTCCTACAATGAGCAGTTCTTC.

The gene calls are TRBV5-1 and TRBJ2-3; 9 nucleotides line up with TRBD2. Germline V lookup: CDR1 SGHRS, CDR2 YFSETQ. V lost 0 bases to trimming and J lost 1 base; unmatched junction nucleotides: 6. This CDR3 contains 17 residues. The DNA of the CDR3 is TGCGCCAGCAGCTTGGGAGTTAGCGGGAGCCGCACAGATACGCAGTATTTT. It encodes CASSLGVSGSRTDTQYF.

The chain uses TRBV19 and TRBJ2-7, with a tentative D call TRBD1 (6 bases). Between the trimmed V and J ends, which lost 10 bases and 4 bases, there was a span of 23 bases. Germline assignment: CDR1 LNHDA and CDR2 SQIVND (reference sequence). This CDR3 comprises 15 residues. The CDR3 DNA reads TGTGCCACCACGAATGTCCTGCAGGGGAAGTACGAGCAGTACTTC. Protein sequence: CATTNVLQGKYEQYF.

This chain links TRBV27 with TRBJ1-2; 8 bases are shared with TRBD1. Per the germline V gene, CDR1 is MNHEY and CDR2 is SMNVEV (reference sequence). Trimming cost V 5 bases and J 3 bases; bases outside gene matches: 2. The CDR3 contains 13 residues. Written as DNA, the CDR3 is TGTGCCAGCAGTCCGACAGGGGACTATGGCTACACCTTC. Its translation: CASSPTGDYGYTF.

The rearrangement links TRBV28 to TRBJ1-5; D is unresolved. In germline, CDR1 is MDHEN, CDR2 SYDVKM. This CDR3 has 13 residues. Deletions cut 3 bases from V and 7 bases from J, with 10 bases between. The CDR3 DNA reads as TGTGCCAGCAGTTTCGAGGGTCGGCAGCCCCAGCATTTT. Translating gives CASSFEGRQPQHF.

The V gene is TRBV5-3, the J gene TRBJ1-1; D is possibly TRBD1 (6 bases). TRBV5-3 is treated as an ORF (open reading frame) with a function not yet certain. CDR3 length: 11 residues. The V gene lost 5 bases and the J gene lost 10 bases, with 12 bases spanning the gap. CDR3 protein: CARRGRGGAFF. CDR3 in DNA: TGTGCCAGAAGGGGGAGAGGGGGAGCTTTCTTT.

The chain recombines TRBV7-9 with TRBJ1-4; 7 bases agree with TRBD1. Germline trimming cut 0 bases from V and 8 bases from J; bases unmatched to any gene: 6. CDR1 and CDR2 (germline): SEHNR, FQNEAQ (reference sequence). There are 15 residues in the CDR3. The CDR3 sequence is CASSLAGGPREKLFF. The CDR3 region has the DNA TGTGCCAGCAGCTTAGCAGGGGGCCCCCGGGAAAAACTGTTTTTT.

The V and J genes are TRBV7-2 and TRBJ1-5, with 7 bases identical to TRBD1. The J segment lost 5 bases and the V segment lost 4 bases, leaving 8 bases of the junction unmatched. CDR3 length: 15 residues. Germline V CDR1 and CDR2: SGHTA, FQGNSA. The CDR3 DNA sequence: TGTGCCAGCAGCTCGCGACAGGGTTTTGATCAGCCCCAGCATTTT. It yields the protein CASSSRQGFDQPQHF.

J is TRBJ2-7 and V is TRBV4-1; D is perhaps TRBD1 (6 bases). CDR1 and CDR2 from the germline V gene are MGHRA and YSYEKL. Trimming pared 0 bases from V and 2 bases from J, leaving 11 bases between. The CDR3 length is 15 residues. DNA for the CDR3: TGCGCCAGCAGCCAAGATCTGGACAGAACCTACGAGCAGTACTTC. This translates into CASSQDLDRTYEQYF.

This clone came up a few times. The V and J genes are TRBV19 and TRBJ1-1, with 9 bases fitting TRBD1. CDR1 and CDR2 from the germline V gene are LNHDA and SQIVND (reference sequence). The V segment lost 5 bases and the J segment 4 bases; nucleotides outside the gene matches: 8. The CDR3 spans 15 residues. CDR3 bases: TGTGCCAGTAGTGGGACAGGGTTGATTGGCACTGAAGCTTTCTTT. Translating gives CASSGTGLIGTEAFF.

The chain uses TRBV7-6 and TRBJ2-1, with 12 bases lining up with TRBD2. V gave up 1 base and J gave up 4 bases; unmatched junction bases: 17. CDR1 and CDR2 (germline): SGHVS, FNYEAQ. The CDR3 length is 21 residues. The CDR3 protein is CASSLVFRTSGIRGLYNEQFF. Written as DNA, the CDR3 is TGTGCCAGCAGCTTAGTGTTCAGGACTAGCGGGATCCGTGGATTATACAATGAGCAGTTCTTC.

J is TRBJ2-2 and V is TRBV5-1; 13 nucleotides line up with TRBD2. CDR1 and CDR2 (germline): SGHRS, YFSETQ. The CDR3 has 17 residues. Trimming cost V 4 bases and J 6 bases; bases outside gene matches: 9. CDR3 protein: CASSEGLAGKMAGELFF. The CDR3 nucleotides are TGCGCCAGCAGCGAGGGACTAGCGGGAAAAATGGCCGGGGAGCTGTTTTTT. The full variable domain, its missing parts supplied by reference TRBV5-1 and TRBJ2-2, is KAGVTQTPRYLIKTRGQQVTLSCSPISGHRSVSWYQQTPGQGLQFLFEYFSETQRNKGNFPGRFSGRQFSNSRSEMNVSTLELGDSALYLCASSEGLAGKMAGELFFGEGSRLTVL.

The CDR3 protein is CASSGGGVPVSTDTQYF. The CDR3 region has the DNA TGTGCCAGCAGTGGCGGGGGGGTGCCGGTAAGCACAGATACGCAGTATTTT. The V and J genes are TRBV28 and TRBJ2-3; 9 bases match TRBD2. The CDR3 covers 17 residues. Germline CDR1 reads MDHEN; CDR2 reads SYDVKM. V lost 5 bases and J lost 0; bases outside the gene matches: 9.

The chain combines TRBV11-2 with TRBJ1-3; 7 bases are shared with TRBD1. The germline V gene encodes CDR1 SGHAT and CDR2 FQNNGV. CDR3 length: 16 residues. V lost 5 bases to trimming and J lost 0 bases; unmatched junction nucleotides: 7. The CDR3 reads CASSPRTGGSGNTIYF. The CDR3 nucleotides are TGTGCCAGCAGCCCGAGGACAGGAGGCTCTGGAAACACCATATATTTT.

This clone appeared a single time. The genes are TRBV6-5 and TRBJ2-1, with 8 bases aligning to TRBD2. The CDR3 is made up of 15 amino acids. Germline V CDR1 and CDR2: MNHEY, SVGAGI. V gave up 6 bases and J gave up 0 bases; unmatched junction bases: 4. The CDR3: CASRETSGSYNEQFF. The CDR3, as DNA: TGTGCCAGCAGGGAAACTAGCGGCTCCTACAATGAGCAGTTCTTC.

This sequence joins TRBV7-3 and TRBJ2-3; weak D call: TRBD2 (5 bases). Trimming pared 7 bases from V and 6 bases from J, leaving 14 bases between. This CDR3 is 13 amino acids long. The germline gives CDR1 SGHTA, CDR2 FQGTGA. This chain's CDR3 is CASTFGIRDTQYF. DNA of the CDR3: TGTGCCAGCACCTTCGGGATCCGGGATACGCAGTATTTT.